This T cell receptor beta chain was recorded in a study of Graves' ophthalmopathy and Graves' hyperthyroidism. This clonotype appeared many times. What it recognizes is unknown. The CDR3 has 15 amino acids. Germline V CDR1 and CDR2: MNHNS, SASEGT. With 8 bases clipped from V and 4 bases from J, the junction kept 6 bases outside the gene matches. Findings and limits, study-wide: Sensitivity reached approximately 89% and specificity approximately 81% for a 13-signature model separating ophthalmopathy from stable hyperthyroidism.

The authors amplified TCR beta CDR3 regions, and they did so from RNA transcripts for repertoire sequencing. First-round RT-PCR employed HTBI primers, with a second-round multiplex PCR after it. TCRdb reprocessed the multiplex PCR reads via MiXCR and lists one record per CDR3 protein. The sample shows about 480,000 distinct CDR3 sequences, around 15% of them seen only once. Active ophthalmopathy (CAS at least 3, NOSPECS at least 4), lasting under 3 months. This rearrangement joins TRBV6-1 to TRBJ2-5; 14 positions agree with TRBD2. The sequenced sample consisted of blood. The clonotype was recovered from a woman aged 25 to 39 with Graves' ophthalmopathy. The CDR3 is CASGRLAGGGETQYF. The CDR3 nucleotides are TGTGCCAGCGGGCGACTAGCGGGGGGGGGAGAGACCCAGTACTTC.